Below are 2 T cell receptor beta chains sequenced from a single sample in a study of OX40 agonist ivuxolimab in advanced cancers. Method: immunoSEQ multiplex PCR; TCRdb's copy keeps in-frame clones and lacks some. The table shows about 98,000 clones, with 93% occurring only once. The sample in question was CD4+ or CD8+ T cells sorted from blood, obtained in a trial of the OX40 agonist ivuxolimab. All receptors come from an adult with an advanced solid tumor such as melanoma, head and neck, liver or kidney cancer.

J is TRBJ1-2 and V is TRBV4-3, with 7 bases lining up with TRBD1. V shed 4 bases, J shed 4 bases, and the junction held 9 bases outside the gene matches. The CDR3 covers 15 residues. The germline gives CDR1 LGHNA, CDR2 YSLEER. The CDR3 region has the DNA TGCGCCAGCAGCCTCCGACGACAGGGTGGCTATGGCTACACCTTC. Protein sequence: CASSLRRQGGYGYTF.

The gene calls are TRBV6-1 and TRBJ2-7; 11 nucleotides line up with TRBD1. The CDR3 length is 15 residues. Germline CDR1 is MNHNS and CDR2 is SASEGT. After removal of 6 bases from V and 4 bases from J, the junction contained 8 bases not matched to a gene. The CDR3 coding sequence is TGTGCCAGCAGCCGTCGGACAGGGGGCTGGTACGAGCAGTACGTC. This encodes CASSRRTGGWYEQYV.